This TCR beta chain was profiled in a study of blood T cell repertoires in COVID-19. The wider study: Samples taken during acute and convalescent COVID-19 were collected in the United States, Italy and Spain. PBMCs, B-cell-depleted T cells, or T cells provided the cDNA or gDNA that made up the material.

J lost 4 bases, V lost 8 bases, and 10 bases had no gene match. From germline, CDR1 is SQVTM and CDR2 ANQGSEA. The CDR3 contains 13 residues. As handled by the study authors: The authors estimated nucleated cell counts from reference gene primer amplification. The table came from immunoSEQ multiplex PCR; TCRdb's copy has only in-frame clones and leaves some out. The DNA gave D and trimming, while V, J and clone size come from that table. The table records about 240,000 clones, about 88% of them present only once. The sample consisted of peripheral blood. This chain links TRBV29-1 with TRBJ2-5; TRBD1 matches at 7 bases. The TCR sequence derives from a woman in her 70s with active or convalescent COVID-19. CDR3 loop: CSLTSSGGETQYF. Written as DNA, the CDR3 is TGCAGCTTGACATCCTCAGGGGGAGAGACCCAGTACTTC.